The present TCR beta chain was sequenced within a study of blood T cell repertoires in COVID-19. Whole-study context: There were acute and convalescent COVID-19 samples, and they came from the United States, Italy and Spain.

Losses at the gene ends were 4 bases for V and 8 bases for J; bases not matched to a gene: 15. CDR1 SQVTM and CDR2 ANQGSEA come from the germline V gene. The CDR3 extends over 15 amino acids. Libraries were prepared by immunoSEQ multiplex PCR; TCRdb keeps only in-frame clonotypes and omits some of them. Here the sample spans 50,000 to 60,000 clones, 65% to 85% being singletons. A few counts support this clone. Sequences were obtained from peripheral blood. This chain joins TRBV29-1 and TRBJ1-2; 8 bases match TRBD1. This receptor was identified in a man in his forties or fifties with acute or convalescent COVID-19. CDR3: CSVGGQGRGGRGYTF. CDR3 nucleotides: TGCAGCGTTGGAGGACAGGGCCGCGGCGGGCGCGGCTACACCTTC.